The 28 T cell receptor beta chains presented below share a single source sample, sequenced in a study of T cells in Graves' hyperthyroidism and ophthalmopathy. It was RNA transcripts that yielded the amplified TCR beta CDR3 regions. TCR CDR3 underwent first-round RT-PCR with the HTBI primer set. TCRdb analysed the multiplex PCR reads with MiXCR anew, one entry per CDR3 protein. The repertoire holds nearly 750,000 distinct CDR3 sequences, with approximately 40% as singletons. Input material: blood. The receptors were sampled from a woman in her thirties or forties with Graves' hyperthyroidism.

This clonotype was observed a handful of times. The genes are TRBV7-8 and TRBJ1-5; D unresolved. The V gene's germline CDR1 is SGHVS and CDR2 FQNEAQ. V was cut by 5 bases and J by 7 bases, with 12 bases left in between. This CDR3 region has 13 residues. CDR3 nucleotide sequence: TGTGCCAGCAGCCAAGAACCCGCCCAGCCCCAGCATTTT. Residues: CASSQEPAQPQHF.

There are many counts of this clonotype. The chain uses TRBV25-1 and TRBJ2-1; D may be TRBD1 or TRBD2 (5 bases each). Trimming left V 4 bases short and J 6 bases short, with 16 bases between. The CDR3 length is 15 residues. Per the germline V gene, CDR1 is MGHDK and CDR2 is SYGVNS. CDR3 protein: CASSVGRTGSNEQFF. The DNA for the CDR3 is TGTGCCAGCAGTGTGGGACGGACGGGATCCAATGAGCAGTTCTTC. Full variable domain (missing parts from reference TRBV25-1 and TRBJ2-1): EADIYQTPRYLVIGTGKKITLECSQTMGHDKMYWYQQDPGMELHLIHYSYGVNSTEKGDLSSESTVSRIRTEHFPLTLESARPSHTSQYLCASSVGRTGSNEQFFGPGTRLTVL.

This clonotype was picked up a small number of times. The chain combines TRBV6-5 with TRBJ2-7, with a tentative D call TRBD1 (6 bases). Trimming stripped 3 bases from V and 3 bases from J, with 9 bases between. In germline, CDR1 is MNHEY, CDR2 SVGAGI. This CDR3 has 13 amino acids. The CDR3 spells CASSYFRGYEQYF. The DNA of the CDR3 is TGTGCCAGCAGTTATTTCAGGGGCTACGAGCAGTACTTC.

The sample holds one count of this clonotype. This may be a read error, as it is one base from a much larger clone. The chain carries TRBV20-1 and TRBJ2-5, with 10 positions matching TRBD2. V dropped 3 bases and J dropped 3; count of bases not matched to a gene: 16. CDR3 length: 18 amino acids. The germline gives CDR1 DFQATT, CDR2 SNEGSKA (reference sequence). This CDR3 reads CSASKRSPSGRLKETQYF. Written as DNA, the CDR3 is TGCAGTGCTAGCAAACGGTCTCCTAGCGGGAGATTGAAAGAGACCCAGTACTTC.

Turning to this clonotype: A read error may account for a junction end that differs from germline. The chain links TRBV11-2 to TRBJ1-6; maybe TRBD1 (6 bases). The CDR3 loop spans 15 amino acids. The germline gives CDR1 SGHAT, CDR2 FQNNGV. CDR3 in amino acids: CASSVEQGSNSPLHF. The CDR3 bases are TGTGCCAGCAGCGTAGAACAGGGATCAAATTCACCCCTCCACTTT.

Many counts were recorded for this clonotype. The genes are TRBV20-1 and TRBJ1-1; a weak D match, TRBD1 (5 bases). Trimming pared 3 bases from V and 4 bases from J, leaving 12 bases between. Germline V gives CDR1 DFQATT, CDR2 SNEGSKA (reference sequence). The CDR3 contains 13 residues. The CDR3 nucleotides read TGCAGTGCTAGTGAGGTCGGGGGCACTGAAGCTTTCTTT. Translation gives CSASEVGGTEAFF.

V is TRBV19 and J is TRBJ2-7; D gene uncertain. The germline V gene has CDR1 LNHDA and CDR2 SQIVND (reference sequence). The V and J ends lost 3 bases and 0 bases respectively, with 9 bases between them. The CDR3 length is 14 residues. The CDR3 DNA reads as TGTGCCAGTAGTATGGTCGGAACCTCCTACGAGCAGTACTTC. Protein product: CASSMVGTSYEQYF. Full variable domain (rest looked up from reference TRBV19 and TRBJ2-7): DGGITQSPKYLFRKEGQNVTLSCEQNLNHDAMYWYRQDPGQGLRLIYYSQIVNDFQKGDIAEGYSVSREKKESFPLTVTSAQKNPTAFYLCASSMVGTSYEQYFGPGTRLTVT.

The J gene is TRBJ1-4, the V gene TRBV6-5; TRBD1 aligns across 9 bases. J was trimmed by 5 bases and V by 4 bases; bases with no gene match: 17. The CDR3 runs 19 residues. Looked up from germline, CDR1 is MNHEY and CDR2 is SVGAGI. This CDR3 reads CASSSPGQGWPARNEKLFF. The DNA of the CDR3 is TGTGCCAGCAGTTCGCCGGGACAGGGCTGGCCTGCCCGGAATGAAAAACTGTTTTTT.

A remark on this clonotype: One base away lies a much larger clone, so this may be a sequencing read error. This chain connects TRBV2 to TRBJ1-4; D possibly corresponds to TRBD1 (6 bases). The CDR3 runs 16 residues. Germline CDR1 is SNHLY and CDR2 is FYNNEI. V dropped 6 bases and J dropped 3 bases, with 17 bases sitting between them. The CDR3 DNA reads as TGTGCCAGCAGCCAACGACAGGCTTCGGCTAATGAAAAACTGTTTTTT. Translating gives CASSQRQASANEKLFF.

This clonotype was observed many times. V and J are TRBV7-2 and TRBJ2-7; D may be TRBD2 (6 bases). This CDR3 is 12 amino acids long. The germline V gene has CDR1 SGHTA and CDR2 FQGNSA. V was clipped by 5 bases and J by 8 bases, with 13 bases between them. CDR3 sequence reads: CASSPASEKQYF. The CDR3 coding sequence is TGTGCCAGCAGCCCCGCTAGCGAGAAGCAGTACTTC.

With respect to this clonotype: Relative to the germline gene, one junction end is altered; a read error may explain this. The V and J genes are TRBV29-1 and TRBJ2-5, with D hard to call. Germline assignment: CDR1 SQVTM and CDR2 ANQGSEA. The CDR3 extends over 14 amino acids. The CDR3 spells CSSLSPLGQETQCF. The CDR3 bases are TGCAGCTCCCTCTCCCCTTTGGGTCAAGAGACCCAGTGCTTC.

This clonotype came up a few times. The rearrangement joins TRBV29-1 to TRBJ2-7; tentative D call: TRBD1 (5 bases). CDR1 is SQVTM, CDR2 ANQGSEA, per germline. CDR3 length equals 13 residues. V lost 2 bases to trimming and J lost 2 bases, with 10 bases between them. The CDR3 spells CSVELSGTYEQYF. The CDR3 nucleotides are TGCAGCGTTGAACTGTCAGGGACCTACGAGCAGTACTTC.

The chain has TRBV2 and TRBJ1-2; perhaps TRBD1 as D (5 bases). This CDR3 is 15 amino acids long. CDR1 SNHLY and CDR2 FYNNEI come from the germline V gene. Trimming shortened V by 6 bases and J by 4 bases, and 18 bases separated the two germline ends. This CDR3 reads CASSPARAGGYGYTF. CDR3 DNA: TGTGCCAGCAGCCCCGCGCGCGCCGGGGGCTATGGCTACACCTTC. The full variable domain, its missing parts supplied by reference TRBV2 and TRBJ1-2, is EPEVTQTPSHQVTQMGQEVILRCVPISNHLYFYWYRQILGQKVEFLVSFYNNEISEKSEIFDDQFSVERPDGSNFTLKIRSTKLEDSAMYFCASSPARAGGYGYTFGSGTRLTVV.

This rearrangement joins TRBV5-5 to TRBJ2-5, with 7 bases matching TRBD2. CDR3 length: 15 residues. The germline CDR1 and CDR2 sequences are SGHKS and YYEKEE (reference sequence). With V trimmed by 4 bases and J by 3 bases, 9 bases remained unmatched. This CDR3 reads CASSPSGIIEETQYF. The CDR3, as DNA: TGTGCCAGCAGCCCAAGCGGGATTATCGAAGAGACCCAGTACTTC. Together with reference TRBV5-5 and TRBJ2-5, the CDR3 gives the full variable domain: DAGVTQSPTHLIKTRGQQVTLRCSPISGHKSVSWYQQVLGQGPQFIFQYYEKEERGRGNFPDRFSARQFPNYSSELNVNALLLGDSALYLCASSPSGIIEETQYFGPGTRLLVL.

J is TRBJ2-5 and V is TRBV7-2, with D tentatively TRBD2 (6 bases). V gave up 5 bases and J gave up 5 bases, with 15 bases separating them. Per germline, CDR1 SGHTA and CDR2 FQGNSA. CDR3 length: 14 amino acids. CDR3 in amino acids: CASSPRPGSETQYF. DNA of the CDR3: TGTGCCAGCAGCCCCCGCCCCGGGAGTGAGACCCAGTACTTC.

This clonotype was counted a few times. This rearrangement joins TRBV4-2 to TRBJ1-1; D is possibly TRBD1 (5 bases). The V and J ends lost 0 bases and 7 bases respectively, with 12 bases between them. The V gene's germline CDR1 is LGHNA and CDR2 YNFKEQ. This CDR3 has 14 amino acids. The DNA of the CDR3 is TGTGCCAGCAGCCAAGATAAGGAAACAGGTGAAGCTTTCTTT. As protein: CASSQDKETGEAFF.

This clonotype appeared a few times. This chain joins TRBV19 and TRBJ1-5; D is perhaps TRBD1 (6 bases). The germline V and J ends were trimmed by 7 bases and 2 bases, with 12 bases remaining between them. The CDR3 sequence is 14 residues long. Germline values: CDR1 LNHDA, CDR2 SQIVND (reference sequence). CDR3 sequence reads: CASMWGGGNQPQHF. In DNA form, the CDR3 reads TGTGCCAGTATGTGGGGGGGCGGCAATCAGCCCCAGCATTTT.

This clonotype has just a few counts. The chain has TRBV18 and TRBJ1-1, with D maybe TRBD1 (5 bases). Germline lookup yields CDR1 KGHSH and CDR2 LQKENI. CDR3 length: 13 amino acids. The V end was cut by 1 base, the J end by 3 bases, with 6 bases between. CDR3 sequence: CASSPLRDTEAFF. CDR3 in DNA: TGTGCCAGCTCACCACTCAGGGACACTGAAGCTTTCTTT.

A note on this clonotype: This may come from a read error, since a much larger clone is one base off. CDR3: CASSYRGAYGYIF. In nucleotides, the CDR3 is TGTGCCAGCAGCTACAGGGGTGCCTATGGCTACATCTTC. The V and J genes are TRBV14 and TRBJ1-2; 7 bases match TRBD1. Germline V gene lookup returns CDR1 SGHDN and CDR2 FVKESK. This CDR3 contains 13 residues.

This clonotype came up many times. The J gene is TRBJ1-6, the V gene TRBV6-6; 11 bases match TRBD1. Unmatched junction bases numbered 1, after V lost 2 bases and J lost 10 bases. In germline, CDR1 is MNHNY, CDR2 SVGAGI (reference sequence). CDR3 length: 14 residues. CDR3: CASSYRTGGSPLHF. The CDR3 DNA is TGTGCCAGCAGTTACCGGACAGGGGGCTCACCCCTCCACTTT.

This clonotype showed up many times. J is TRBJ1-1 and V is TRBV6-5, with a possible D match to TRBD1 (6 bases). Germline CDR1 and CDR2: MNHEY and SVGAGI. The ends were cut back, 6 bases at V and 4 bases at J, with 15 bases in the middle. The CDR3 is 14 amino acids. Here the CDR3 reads CASRYRALVTEAFF. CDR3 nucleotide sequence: TGTGCCAGCAGGTACAGGGCTCTAGTCACTGAAGCTTTCTTT.

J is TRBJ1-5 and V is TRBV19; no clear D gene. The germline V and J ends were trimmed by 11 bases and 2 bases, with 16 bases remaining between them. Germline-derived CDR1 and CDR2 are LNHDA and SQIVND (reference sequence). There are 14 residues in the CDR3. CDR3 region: CAWRRAGGNQPQHF. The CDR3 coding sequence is TGTGCCTGGAGAAGGGCTGGAGGCAATCAGCCCCAGCATTTT.

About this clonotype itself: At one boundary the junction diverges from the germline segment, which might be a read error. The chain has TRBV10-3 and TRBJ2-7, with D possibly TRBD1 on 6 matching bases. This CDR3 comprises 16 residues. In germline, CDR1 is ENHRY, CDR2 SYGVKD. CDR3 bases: TGTGCCAGCAGTACTATTCCGGGACACGGCGTCTACGAGCAGCACTTC. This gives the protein CASSTIPGHGVYEQHF.

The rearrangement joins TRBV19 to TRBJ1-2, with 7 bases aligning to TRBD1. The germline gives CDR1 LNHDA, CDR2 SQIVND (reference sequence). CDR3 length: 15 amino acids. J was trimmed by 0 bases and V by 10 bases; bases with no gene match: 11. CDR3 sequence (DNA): TGTGCCACTAGGAGGAACAGGGGCTCTAACTATGGCTACACCTTC. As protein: CATRRNRGSNYGYTF. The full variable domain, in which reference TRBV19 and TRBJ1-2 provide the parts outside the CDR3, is DGGITQSPKYLFRKEGQNVTLSCEQNLNHDAMYWYRQDPGQGLRLIYYSQIVNDFQKGDIAEGYSVSREKKESFPLTVTSAQKNPTAFYLCATRRNRGSNYGYTFGSGTRLTVV.

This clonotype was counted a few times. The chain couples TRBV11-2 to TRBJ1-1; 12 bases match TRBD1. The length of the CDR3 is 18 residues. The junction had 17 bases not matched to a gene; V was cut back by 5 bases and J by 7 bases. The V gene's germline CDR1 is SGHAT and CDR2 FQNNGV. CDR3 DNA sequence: TGTGCCAGCAGCCGGACCGGGACAGGGGGCCAAGTTATGCGTGAAGCTTTCTTT. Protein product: CASSRTGTGGQVMREAFF.

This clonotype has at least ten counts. The CDR3 is CSATDGDYGYTF. The CDR3 DNA reads as TGCAGTGCTACCGACGGGGACTATGGCTACACCTTC. The chain combines TRBV20-1 with TRBJ1-2, with D uncertain. The CDR3 extends over 12 amino acids. Germline V gene data show CDR1 as DFQATT and CDR2 as SNEGSKA (reference sequence). The V gene lost 4 bases and the J gene lost 3 bases, with 9 bases spanning the gap.

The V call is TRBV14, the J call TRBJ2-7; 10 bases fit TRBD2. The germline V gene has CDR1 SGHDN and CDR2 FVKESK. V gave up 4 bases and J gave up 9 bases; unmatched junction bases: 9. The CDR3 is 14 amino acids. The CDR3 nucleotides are TGTGCCAGCAGCCGAATACTAGCGGGGTCCGGGCAGTACTTC. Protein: CASSRILAGSGQYF.

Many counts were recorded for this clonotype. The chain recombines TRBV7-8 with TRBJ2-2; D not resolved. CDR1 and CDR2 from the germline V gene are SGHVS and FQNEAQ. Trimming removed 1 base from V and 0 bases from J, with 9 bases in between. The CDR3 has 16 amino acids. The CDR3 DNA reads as TGTGCCAGCAGCTTAGGCCCCAGGACGAACACCGGGGAGCTGTTTTTT. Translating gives CASSLGPRTNTGELFF.